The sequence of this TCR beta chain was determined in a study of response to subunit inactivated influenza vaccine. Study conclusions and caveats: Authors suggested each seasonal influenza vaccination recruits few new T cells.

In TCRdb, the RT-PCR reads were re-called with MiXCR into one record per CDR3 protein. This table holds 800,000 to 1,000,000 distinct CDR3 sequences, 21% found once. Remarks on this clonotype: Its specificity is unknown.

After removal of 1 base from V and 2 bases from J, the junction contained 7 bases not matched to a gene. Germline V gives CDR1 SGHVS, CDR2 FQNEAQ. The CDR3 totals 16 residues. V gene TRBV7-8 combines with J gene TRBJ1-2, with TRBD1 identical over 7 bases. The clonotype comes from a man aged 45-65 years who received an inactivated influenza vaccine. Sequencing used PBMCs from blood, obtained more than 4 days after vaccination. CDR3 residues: CASSLDRDSANYGYTF. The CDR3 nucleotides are TGTGCCAGCAGCTTAGATCGGGACAGCGCCAACTATGGCTACACCTTC.